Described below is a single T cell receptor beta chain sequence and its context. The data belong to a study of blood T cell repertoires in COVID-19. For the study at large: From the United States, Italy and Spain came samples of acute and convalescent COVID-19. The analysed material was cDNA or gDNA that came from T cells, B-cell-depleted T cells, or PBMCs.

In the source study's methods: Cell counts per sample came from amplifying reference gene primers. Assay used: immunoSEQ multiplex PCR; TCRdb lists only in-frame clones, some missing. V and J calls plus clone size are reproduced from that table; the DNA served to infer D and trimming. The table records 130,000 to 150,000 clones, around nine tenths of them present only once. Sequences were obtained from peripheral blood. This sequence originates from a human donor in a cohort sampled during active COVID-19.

The CDR3 protein is CASSQESGRDTEAFF. The CDR3, as DNA: TGCGCCAGCAGCCAAGAATCGGGGAGGGACACTGAAGCTTTCTTT. The rearrangement links TRBV4-1 to TRBJ1-1; D not certain. Germline lookup yields CDR1 MGHRA and CDR2 YSYEKL. This CDR3 comprises 15 residues. The V end lost 0 bases, the J end lost 3 bases, and 11 bases lay between the germline ends.